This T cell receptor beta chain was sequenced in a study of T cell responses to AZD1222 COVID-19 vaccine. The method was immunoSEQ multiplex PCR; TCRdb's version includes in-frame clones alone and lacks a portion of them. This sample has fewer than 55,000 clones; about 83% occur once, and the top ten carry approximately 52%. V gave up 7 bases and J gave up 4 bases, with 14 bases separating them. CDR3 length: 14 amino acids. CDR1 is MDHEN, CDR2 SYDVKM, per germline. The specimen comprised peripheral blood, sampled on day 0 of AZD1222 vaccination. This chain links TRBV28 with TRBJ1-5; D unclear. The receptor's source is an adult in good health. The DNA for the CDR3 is TGTGCCAGCACCCTGTGGAGGAAAAATCAGCCCCAGCATTTT. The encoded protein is CASTLWRKNQPQHF.